This TCR beta chain was identified in a study of blood T cell repertoires in COVID-19. Study summary: The origin of the acute and convalescent COVID-19 samples was the United States, Italy and Spain. Sources were T cells, B-cell-depleted T cells, or PBMCs; the material itself was cDNA or gDNA.

The assay was immunoSEQ multiplex PCR, and TCRdb's table has in-frame clones only and misses some. The sample holds fewer than 350,000 clones; approximately 83% are singletons and the top ten take under 2.5%. Cohort 3 donors counted as recovered after two negative PCRs, clearance, or resolved symptoms. The specimen sequenced was PBMCs or T cells enriched from blood (not recorded which). This TCR was sampled from a man between 25 and 39 years old who had recovered from COVID-19.

The CDR3 loop reads CASSSGQIKETQYF. In nucleotides, the CDR3 is TGTGCCAGCAGTTCTGGACAGATTAAAGAGACCCAGTACTTC. The chain combines TRBV28 with TRBJ2-5; the D gene is possibly TRBD1 (6 bases). CDR3 size: 14 residues. V lost 4 bases, J lost 3 bases, and 12 bases lay in between. Germline values: CDR1 MDHEN, CDR2 SYDVKM.